This T cell receptor beta chain appears in the sequencing data of a study of cytomegalovirus exposure and HLA in healthy donors. For the study at large: Genetic ancestry analysis placed 75% to 85% of the 410 or so donors that were genotyped in the Caucasian-associated cluster. Overall study findings and caveats: Exclusion as indistinguishable affected some V segments, including TRBV6-2 and TRBV6-3. Further analysis was carried out later, and it showed several of the most significant clusters appearing linked to common viral pathogens. Most likely, a cluster of highly shared sequence variants arose as a sequencing artifact.

The PCR used 60 Vbeta and 13 Jbeta primers. Sequencing was performed with immunoSEQ multiplex PCR; in TCRdb, only in-frame clones are kept and a portion is missing. The top ten clones hold around 0.69% of a sample with under 200,000 clones, less than 80% of them seen once. As to this clone: Its antigen is not known.

The ends lost 5 bases at V and 2 bases at J; junction bases unmatched: 6. This CDR3 is 16 amino acids long. The V gene's germline CDR1 is MNHEY and CDR2 SMNVEV (reference sequence). J is TRBJ2-6 and V is TRBV27, with 7 bases aligning to TRBD1. The clonotype originates from a woman aged 40 to 55 in good health and CMV-seronegative. The sample was PBMCs. CDR3 sequence: CASSPEGAPGANVLTF. The CDR3 bases are TGTGCCAGCAGTCCCGAGGGGGCCCCTGGGGCCAACGTCCTGACTTTC.